One sample yielded the 31 T cell receptor beta chains listed below, sequenced in a study of T cell responses to AZD1222 COVID-19 vaccine. Sequencing used immunoSEQ multiplex PCR; TCRdb keeps in-frame clones, though not all of them. The data contain 90,000 to 150,000 clones, 88% of them singletons. This material consisted of peripheral blood, taken 28 days after the second AZD1222 dose. Every receptor here comes from an adult who received the AZD1222 COVID-19 vaccine.

This rearrangement joins TRBV27 to TRBJ2-7; TRBD1 matches at 9 bases. CDR1 MNHEY and CDR2 SMNVEV come from the germline V gene (reference sequence). This CDR3 contains 16 residues. The J segment lost 1 base and the V segment lost 6 bases, leaving 10 bases of the junction unmatched. DNA for the CDR3: TGTGCCAGCAGAGCACCGGGACAGGGTTTTTCCTACGAGCAGTACTTC. Encoded protein: CASRAPGQGFSYEQYF.

In its sample, this clone was seen once. This rearrangement joins TRBV28 to TRBJ2-7; possibly TRBD2 for D (6 bases). Trimming cost V 10 bases and J 5 bases, with 18 bases left between them. Germline assignment: CDR1 MDHEN and CDR2 SYDVKM. The CDR3 totals 13 residues. CDR3 nucleotide sequence: TGTGCCACCTACGGGACTCCAGGAGACGAGCAGTACTTC. Translating it yields CATYGTPGDEQYF.

V is TRBV7-9 and J is TRBJ2-7, with a possible D match to TRBD2 (5 bases). The length of the CDR3 is 13 residues. The ends were cut back, 4 bases at V and 3 bases at J, with 10 bases in the middle. CDR1 and CDR2 (germline): SEHNR, FQNEAQ (reference sequence). CDR3 nucleotide sequence: TGTGCCAGCAGCTCCTCCGGGAACTACGAGCAGTACTTC. It specifies CASSSSGNYEQYF.

The chain carries TRBV19 and TRBJ1-4; D is unclear. The CDR3 loop spans 15 amino acids. V gave up 0 bases and J gave up 2 bases, with 7 bases separating them. CDR1 is LNHDA, CDR2 SQIVND, per germline (reference sequence). The CDR3 sequence: CASSIDGNTNEKLFF. The CDR3 region has the DNA TGTGCCAGTAGTATAGACGGGAACACTAATGAAAAACTGTTTTTT.

The V and J genes are TRBV19 and TRBJ1-1, with D possibly being TRBD1 (6 bases). V shed 0 bases and J shed 0 bases, with 14 bases lying between them. Germline V gene lookup returns CDR1 LNHDA and CDR2 SQIVND (reference sequence). This CDR3 comprises 17 residues. The CDR3 protein is CASSIDQRGAMNTEAFF. The DNA of the CDR3 is TGTGCCAGTAGTATAGACCAGCGGGGGGCTATGAACACTGAAGCTTTCTTT.

This sequence joins TRBV13 and TRBJ2-3; 12 positions match TRBD1. The V gene end was trimmed by 5 bases and the J gene end by 7 bases; junction bases not matched to a gene: 4. The CDR3 consists of 14 residues. Germline CDR1 is PRHDT and CDR2 is FYEKMQ (reference sequence). CDR3 protein: CASSRDRGQNTQYF. In DNA, the CDR3 is TGTGCCAGCAGCCGGGACAGGGGGCAAAATACGCAGTATTTT. Drawing the rest from reference TRBV13 and TRBJ2-3, the complete variable domain is AAGVIQSPRHLIKEKRETATLKCYPIPRHDTVYWYQQGPGQDPQFLISFYEKMQSDKGSIPDRFSAQQFSDYHSELNMSSLELGDSALYFCASSRDRGQNTQYFGPGTRLTVL.

This clone has a handful of counts. The chain combines TRBV11-2 with TRBJ2-5, with a tentative D call TRBD2 (5 bases). Trimming shortened V by 4 bases and J by 0 bases, and 9 bases separated the two germline ends. This CDR3 contains 14 residues. Germline CDR1 is SGHAT and CDR2 is FQNNGV. The DNA for the CDR3 is TGTGCCAGCAGCTCCGCGGGTCACCAAGAGACCCAGTACTTC. Its protein is CASSSAGHQETQYF. The full variable domain, with the rest looked up from reference TRBV11-2 and TRBJ2-5, is EAGVAQSPRYKIIEKRQSVAFWCNPISGHATLYWYQQILGQGPKLLIQFQNNGVVDDSQLPKDRFSAERLKGVDSTLKIQPAKLEDSAVYLCASSSAGHQETQYFGPGTRLLVL.

This sequence joins TRBV28 and TRBJ2-1; no clear D gene. The V end was cut by 2 bases, the J end by 4 bases, with 12 bases between. This CDR3 has 15 residues. From germline, CDR1 is MDHEN and CDR2 SYDVKM. The CDR3 coding sequence is TGTGCCAGCAGTTTAAGGCCCGCCGGTTACAATGAGCAGTTCTTC. Translated: CASSLRPAGYNEQFF.

This clone turned up a few times. V and J are TRBV4-2 and TRBJ1-5; no clear D. This CDR3 has 13 residues. V lost 1 base and J 7 bases, leaving 8 bases between the germline ends. The germline gives CDR1 LGHNA, CDR2 YNFKEQ. The CDR3 protein is CASSQALGQPQHF. The CDR3 nucleotides are TGTGCCAGCAGCCAAGCGCTCGGGCAGCCCCAGCATTTT.

This clone was detected only once. The DNA is omitted, as the CDR3 cannot be located on it reliably, and the CDR3 follows TCRdb's listing. The chain carries TRBV10-1 and TRBJ1-4. The CDR3 region is 22 residues in length, termini included. The germline V gene encodes CDR1 WNHNN and CDR2 SYGVQD (reference sequence). The CDR3 loop is CASSLDGPMKNCFLAVEPSSGF.

This clone has only one observation. The genes are TRBV7-2 and TRBJ1-5; D remains unclear. This CDR3 is built from 12 residues. Looked up from germline, CDR1 is SGHTA and CDR2 is FQGNSA. With 1 base removed from V and 5 bases from J, the gap between germline ends came to 3 bases. Here the CDR3 reads CASSLGDQPQHF. The CDR3 region has the DNA TGTGCCAGCAGCTTAGGAGATCAGCCCCAGCATTTT.

The CDR3: CASSRPGLASEQYF. In DNA form, the CDR3 reads TGTGCCAGCAGCCGACCGGGACTAGCATCCGAGCAGTACTTC. The chain couples TRBV6-2 or TRBV6-3 to TRBJ2-7; TRBD2 matches 9 bases. The CDR3 is made up of 14 amino acids. The germline V gene has CDR1 MNHEY and CDR2 SVGEGT. The trim removed 6 bases at V and 6 bases at J, leaving 9 bases unmatched.

The chain is built from TRBV7-9 and TRBJ2-3; no clear D. V shed 5 bases and J shed 2 bases, with 23 bases lying between them. There are 18 residues in the CDR3. The germline V gene encodes CDR1 SEHNR and CDR2 FQNEAQ (reference sequence). The CDR3 region has the DNA TGTGCCAGCAGCCCGTTCCCGGTCCGAATGTCTTTCACAGATACGCAGTATTTT. Translated: CASSPFPVRMSFTDTQYF.

The rearrangement joins TRBV7-8 to TRBJ1-6, with a possible D match to TRBD1 (5 bases). Germline V gives CDR1 SGHVS, CDR2 FQNEAQ. The V end lost 7 bases, the J end lost 2 bases, and 15 bases lay between the germline ends. The CDR3 has 16 amino acids. CDR3 residues: CASMGGGLPYNSPLHF. The CDR3 nucleotides read TGTGCCAGCATGGGCGGGGGTCTACCCTATAATTCACCCCTCCACTTT. The full variable domain, completed using reference TRBV7-8 and TRBJ1-6, is GAGVSQSPRYKVAKRGQDVALRCDPISGHVSLFWYQQALGQGPEFLTYFQNEAQLDKSGLPSDRFFAERPEGSVSTLKIQRTQQEDSAVYLCASMGGGLPYNSPLHFGNGTRLTVT.

The genes are TRBV7-8 and TRBJ1-1; no clear D gene. Trimming removed 2 bases from V and 1 base from J, with 2 bases in between. Germline-derived CDR1 and CDR2 are SGHVS and FQNEAQ. The CDR3 contains 12 residues. The CDR3 spells CASSLWNTEAFF. CDR3 bases: TGTGCCAGCAGCTTATGGAACACTGAAGCTTTCTTT.

The CDR3 nucleotides are TGTGCCAGCAGCTTACCCCGGACAGGAGGGGAAGCTTTCTTT. This codes for CASSLPRTGGEAFF. This rearrangement joins TRBV6-2 or TRBV6-3 to TRBJ1-1; 7 bases are a match to TRBD1. Germline V gene lookup returns CDR1 MNHEY and CDR2 SVGEGT. This CDR3 is 14 amino acids long. The ends lost 6 bases at V and 8 bases at J; junction bases unmatched: 12.

The chain links TRBV5-6 to TRBJ2-2; a weak D match, TRBD2 (6 bases). V lost 4 bases and J 4 bases, leaving 11 bases between the germline ends. CDR1 is SGHDT and CDR2 is YYEEEE in the germline V gene. The CDR3 length is 14 residues. The CDR3 bases are TGTGCCAGCAGCACTAGCAGTCTCACCGGGGAGCTGTTTTTT. Translation gives CASSTSSLTGELFF.

The chain couples TRBV4-3 to TRBJ2-7; 8 nucleotides match TRBD2. Germline CDR1 is LGHNA and CDR2 is YSLEER. CDR3 length equals 15 residues. The V segment lost 0 bases and the J segment 4 bases; nucleotides outside the gene matches: 5. CDR3 in DNA: TGCGCCAGCAGCCAAGACCCAGCGGGGGTATACGAGCAGTACTTC. Its translation: CASSQDPAGVYEQYF.

The gene calls are TRBV6-1 and TRBJ1-2; D ambiguous. The length of the CDR3 is 14 residues. Germline V lookup: CDR1 MNHNS, CDR2 SASEGT. Trimming left V 2 bases short and J 8 bases short, with 15 bases between. CDR3 nucleotides: TGTGCCAGCAGTGAATTTCGGAGGGCGGGCGGCTACACCTTC. Residues: CASSEFRRAGGYTF.

The J gene is TRBJ2-7, the V gene TRBV25-1; D is perhaps TRBD2 (6 bases). This CDR3 contains 14 residues. Germline V gene lookup returns CDR1 MGHDK and CDR2 SYGVNS. The germline V and J ends were trimmed by 4 bases and 3 bases, with 13 bases remaining between them. The CDR3 loop is CASSAPEGHYEQYF. DNA for the CDR3: TGTGCCAGCAGTGCCCCGGAGGGCCACTACGAGCAGTACTTC.

Points on this clone: Other DNA sequences in this sample translate to the same CDR3. The rearrangement uses TRBV6-1 and TRBJ1-1; no clear D. V lost 0 bases, J lost 0 bases, and 5 bases lay in between. The CDR3 length is 14 residues. Per germline, CDR1 MNHNS and CDR2 SASEGT. CDR3 in amino acids: CASSEAGMNTEAFF. In DNA form, the CDR3 reads TGTGCCAGCAGTGAAGCAGGGATGAACACTGAAGCTTTCTTT.

The rearrangement uses TRBV7-3 and TRBJ1-1; D uncertain. Germline assignment: CDR1 SGHTA and CDR2 FQGTGA. The CDR3 sequence is 13 residues long. V was clipped by 3 bases and J by 12 bases, with 17 bases between them. The CDR3 DNA reads as TGTGCCAGCAGCTTGGAAGGCGACACCCCCACTTTCTTT. Protein sequence: CASSLEGDTPTFF. Using reference TRBV7-3 and TRBJ1-1 for the parts outside the CDR3, the full variable domain is GAGVSQTPSNKVTEKGKYVELRCDPISGHTALYWYRQSLGQGPEFLIYFQGTGAADDSGLPNDRFFAVRPEGSVSTLKIQRTERGDSAVYLCASSLEGDTPTFFGQGTRLTVV.

The chain is built from TRBV27 and TRBJ1-6; D perhaps matches TRBD1 (5 bases). CDR1 is MNHEY and CDR2 is SMNVEV in the germline V gene (reference sequence). Trimming took off 2 bases at V and 9 bases at J, with 5 bases between the two ends. This CDR3 comprises 12 residues. In DNA, the CDR3 is TGTGCCAGCAGTTTAGGGGGTTCACCCCTCCACTTT. Its protein product is CASSLGGSPLHF.

The chain is built from TRBV9 and TRBJ1-6; no firm D call. This CDR3 is built from 15 residues. Trimming cost V 3 bases and J 7 bases, with 14 bases left between them. CDR1 is SGDLS and CDR2 is YYNGEE in the germline V gene. The chain's CDR3 is CASSGGGIRNSPLHF. Here the CDR3 DNA reads TGTGCCAGCAGCGGAGGCGGGATAAGGAATTCACCCCTCCACTTT.

CDR3 sequence (DNA): TGTGCCAGCAGCTCACCTAGCGGGGCTAGCACAGATACGCAGTATTTT. This gives the protein CASSSPSGASTDTQYF. This chain links TRBV7-9 with TRBJ2-3, with 9 bases that match TRBD2. CDR1 and CDR2 from the germline V gene are SEHNR and FQNEAQ (reference sequence). The CDR3 has 16 residues. Trimming removed 4 bases from V and 0 bases from J; junction bases left unmatched: 5.

This clone was observed a single time. This sequence joins TRBV5-1 and TRBJ2-2; 13 bases are shared with TRBD2. CDR1 SGHRS and CDR2 YFSETQ come from the germline V gene. With 3 bases clipped from V and 6 bases from J, the junction kept 14 bases outside the gene matches. CDR3 length: 19 residues. Written as DNA, the CDR3 is TGCGCCAGCAGCTCATCCGGGACTAGCGGGACTTGGAGCGCCGGGGAGCTGTTTTTT. Its protein product is CASSSSGTSGTWSAGELFF.

The genes are TRBV15 and TRBJ1-6; D is unresolved. The V end was cut by 3 bases, the J end by 7 bases, with 16 bases between. The CDR3 contains 16 residues. The germline gives CDR1 LNHNV, CDR2 YYDKDF (reference sequence). CDR3 coding DNA: TGTGCCACCAGCAGCCGCTTACTGAAAAGAAATTCACCCCTCCACTTT. It codes for CATSSRLLKRNSPLHF.

V and J are TRBV6-6 and TRBJ2-3; the D gene could be TRBD1 or TRBD2 (6 bases each). Germline assignment: CDR1 MNHNY and CDR2 SVGAGI (reference sequence). With 9 bases removed from V and 3 bases from J, the gap between germline ends came to 19 bases. This CDR3 has 15 amino acids. CDR3 DNA: TGTGCCAGTGAGGTAGGGGGGCGTGGGACAGATACGCAGTATTTT. Its protein product is CASEVGGRGTDTQYF.

This chain joins TRBV4-3 and TRBJ1-1; D gene unclear. This CDR3 has 15 amino acids. The ends were cut back, 0 bases at V and 0 bases at J, with 8 bases in the middle. Germline assignment: CDR1 LGHNA and CDR2 YSLEER. CDR3 loop: CASSQDTYMNTEAFF. The CDR3 coding sequence is TGCGCCAGCAGCCAAGATACGTACATGAACACTGAAGCTTTCTTT.

The genes are TRBV6-5 and TRBJ1-3; D unresolved. Germline V lookup: CDR1 MNHEY, CDR2 SVGAGI. The CDR3 is 14 amino acids. Trimming took 0 bases from V and 0 from J, leaving 3 bases between them. CDR3 in amino acids: CASSYSISGNTIYF. For the CDR3, the DNA is TGTGCCAGCAGTTACTCGATCTCTGGAAACACCATATATTTT.

This clone was picked up one time. V usage is TRBV14 and J usage is TRBJ1-6; 11 bases fit TRBD1. The CDR3 runs 16 residues. V trimming: 8 bases; J trimming: 5 bases; junction bases outside the gene matches: 8. Germline loops: CDR1 SGHDN, CDR2 FVKESK. CDR3 residues: CASASWTGGNNSPLHF. DNA for the CDR3: TGTGCCAGCGCGTCCTGGACAGGGGGCAATAATTCACCCCTCCACTTT.